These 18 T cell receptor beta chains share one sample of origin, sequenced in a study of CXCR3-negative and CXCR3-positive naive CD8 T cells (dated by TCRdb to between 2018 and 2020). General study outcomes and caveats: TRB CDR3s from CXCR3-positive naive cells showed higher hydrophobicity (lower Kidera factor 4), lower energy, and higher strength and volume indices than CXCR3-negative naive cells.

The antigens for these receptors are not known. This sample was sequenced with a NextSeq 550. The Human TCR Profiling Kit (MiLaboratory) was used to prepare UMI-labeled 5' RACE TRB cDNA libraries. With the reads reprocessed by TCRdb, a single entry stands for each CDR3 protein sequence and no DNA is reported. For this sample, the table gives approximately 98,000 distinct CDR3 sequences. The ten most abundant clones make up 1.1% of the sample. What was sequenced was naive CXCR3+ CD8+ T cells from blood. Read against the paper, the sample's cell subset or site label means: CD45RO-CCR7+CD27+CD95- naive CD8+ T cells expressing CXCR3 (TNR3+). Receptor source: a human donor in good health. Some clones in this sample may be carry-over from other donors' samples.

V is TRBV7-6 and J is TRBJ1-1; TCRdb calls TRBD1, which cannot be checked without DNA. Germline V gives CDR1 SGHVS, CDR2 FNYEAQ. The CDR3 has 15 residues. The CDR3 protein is CASSSLQGQNTEAFF.

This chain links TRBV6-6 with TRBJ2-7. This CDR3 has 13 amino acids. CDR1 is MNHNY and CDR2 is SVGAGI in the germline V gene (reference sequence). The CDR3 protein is CASSYSISYEQYF.

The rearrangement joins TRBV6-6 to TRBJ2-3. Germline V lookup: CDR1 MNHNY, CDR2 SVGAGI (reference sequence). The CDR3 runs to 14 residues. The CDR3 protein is CASSSHGSTDTQYF.

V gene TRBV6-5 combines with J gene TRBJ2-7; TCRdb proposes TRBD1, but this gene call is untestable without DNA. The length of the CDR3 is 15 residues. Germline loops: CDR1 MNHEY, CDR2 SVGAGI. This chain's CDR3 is CASSYGDRGAYEQYF.

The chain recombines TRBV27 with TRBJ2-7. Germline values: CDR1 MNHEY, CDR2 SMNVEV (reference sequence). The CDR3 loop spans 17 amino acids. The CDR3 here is CASSLSIVAEPTYEQYF.

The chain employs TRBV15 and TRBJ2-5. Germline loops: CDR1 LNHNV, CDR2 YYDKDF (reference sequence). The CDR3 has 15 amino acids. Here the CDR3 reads CATSRDVTFQETQYF.

CDR3 sequence reads: CASSVPQWETGDDGNTIYF. The chain recombines TRBV9 with TRBJ1-3; the TCRdb D gene call, TRBD1, has no DNA to confirm it. Per germline, CDR1 SGDLS and CDR2 YYNGEE. CDR3 size: 19 residues.

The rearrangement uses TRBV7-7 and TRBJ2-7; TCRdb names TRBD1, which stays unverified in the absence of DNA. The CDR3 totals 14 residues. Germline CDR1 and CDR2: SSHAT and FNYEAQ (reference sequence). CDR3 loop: CASSPRTGSYEQYF.

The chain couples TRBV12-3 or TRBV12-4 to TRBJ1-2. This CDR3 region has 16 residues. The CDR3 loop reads CASSLALRGFNYGYTF.

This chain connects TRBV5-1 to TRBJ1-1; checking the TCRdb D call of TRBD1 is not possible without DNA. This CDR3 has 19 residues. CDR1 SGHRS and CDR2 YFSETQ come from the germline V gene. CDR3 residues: CASSLGFVGRENLDTEAFF. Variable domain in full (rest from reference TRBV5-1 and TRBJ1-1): KAGVTQTPRYLIKTRGQQVTLSCSPISGHRSVSWYQQTPGQGLQFLFEYFSETQRNKGNFPGRFSGRQFSNSRSEMNVSTLELGDSALYLCASSLGFVGRENLDTEAFFGQGTRLTVV.

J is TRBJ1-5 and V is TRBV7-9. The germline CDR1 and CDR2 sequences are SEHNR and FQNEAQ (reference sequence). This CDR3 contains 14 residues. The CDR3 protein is CASSLSTGNQPQHF.

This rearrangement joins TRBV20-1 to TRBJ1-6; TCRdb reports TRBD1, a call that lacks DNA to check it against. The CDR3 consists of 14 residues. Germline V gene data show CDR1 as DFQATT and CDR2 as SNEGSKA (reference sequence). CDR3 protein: CSARPDSWNSPLHF.

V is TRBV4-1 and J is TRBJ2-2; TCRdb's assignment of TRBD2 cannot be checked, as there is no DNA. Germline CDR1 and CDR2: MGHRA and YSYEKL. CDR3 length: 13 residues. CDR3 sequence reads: CASSLSRSGELFF.

Here the CDR3 reads CASTSSSDSTPYEQYF. The chain carries TRBV27 and TRBJ2-7; the TCRdb D gene call, TRBD1, has no DNA to confirm it. There are 16 residues in the CDR3. CDR1 is MNHEY and CDR2 is SMNVEV in the germline V gene (reference sequence).

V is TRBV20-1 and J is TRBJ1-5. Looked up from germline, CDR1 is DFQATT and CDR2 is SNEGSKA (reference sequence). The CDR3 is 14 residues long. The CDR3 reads CSARDLEGHQPQHF.

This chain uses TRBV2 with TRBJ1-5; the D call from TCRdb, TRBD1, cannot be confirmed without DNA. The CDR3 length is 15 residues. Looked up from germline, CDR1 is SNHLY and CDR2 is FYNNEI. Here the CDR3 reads CASSEWGKGNQPQHF.

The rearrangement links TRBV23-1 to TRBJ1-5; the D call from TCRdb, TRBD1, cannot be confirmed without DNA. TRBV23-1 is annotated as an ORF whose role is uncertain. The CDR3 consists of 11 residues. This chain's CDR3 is CASSLRGSQHF.

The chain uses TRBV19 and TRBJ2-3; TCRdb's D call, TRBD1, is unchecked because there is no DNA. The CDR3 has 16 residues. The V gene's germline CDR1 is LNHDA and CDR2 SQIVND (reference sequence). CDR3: CASSIFGGLGTDTQYF.